Sequencing of this TCR beta chain was carried out in a study of ipilimumab plus nivolumab after autologous stem cell transplantation. Across the study: The DLBCL group included primary refractory and relapsed cases.

From germline, CDR1 is LNHDA and CDR2 SQIVND (reference sequence). V trimming: 6 bases; J trimming: 5 bases; junction bases outside the gene matches: 7. This CDR3 has 14 residues. Clones were read by immunoSEQ multiplex PCR, and TCRdb kept only the in-frame ones, dropping some. The sample yields 15,000 to 20,000 clones, over 75% seen once. Through week 26, nivolumab 3 mg/kg IV was given weeks 1, 4, 7, 10, then biweekly. The chain is built from TRBV19 and TRBJ2-7; TRBD1 aligns across 10 bases. Sequenced material: PBMCs, taken in a trial of ipilimumab plus nivolumab as post-transplant consolidation. The origin of this receptor is a male donor with diffuse large B-cell lymphoma. For the CDR3, the DNA is TGTGCCAGTAGACAGAGACAGGGGGCCCACGAGCAGTACTTC. Translation gives CASRQRQGAHEQYF. The variable domain in full, completed from reference TRBV19 and TRBJ2-7, reads DGGITQSPKYLFRKEGQNVTLSCEQNLNHDAMYWYRQDPGQGLRLIYYSQIVNDFQKGDIAEGYSVSREKKESFPLTVTSAQKNPTAFYLCASRQRQGAHEQYFGPGTRLTVT.